The 20 T cell receptor beta chains presented below share a single source sample, sequenced in a study of T-cell reconstitution after alpha-beta-depleted transplantation in children. TCRbeta library construction was performed incorporating unique molecular identifiers. One entry per CDR3 protein results from TCRdb running MiXCR on the PCR reads. Here the sample spans about 980,000 distinct CDR3 sequences, roughly 29% being singletons. Sequenced here: PBMCs, mostly from graft donor cells, sampled 360 days after TCRalphabeta/CD19-depleted stem cell transplant. The receptor set was obtained from a boy under two years old who had a stem cell transplant for SCID, so the T cells may come from the graft donor.

The chain uses TRBV20-1 and TRBJ2-3; 9 nucleotides line up with TRBD2. Germline V CDR1 and CDR2: DFQATT, SNEGSKA (reference sequence). The length of the CDR3 is 17 residues. V lost 6 bases to trimming and J lost 3 bases; unmatched junction nucleotides: 16. In DNA, the CDR3 is TGCAGTGCCAGATCCTTCTATAGCGGGGGTACAACAGATACGCAGTATTTT. This gives the protein CSARSFYSGGTTDTQYF.

The chain is built from TRBV15 and TRBJ2-5; 7 bases are shared with TRBD2. The junction had 7 bases not matched to a gene; V was cut back by 1 base and J by 2 bases. The CDR3 runs to 16 residues. Germline CDR1 and CDR2: LNHNV and YYDKDF (reference sequence). CDR3 bases: TGTGCCACCAGCAGAGTGGGGGGGGGAAGGCAAGAGACCCAGTACTTC. Residues: CATSRVGGGRQETQYF. The variable domain in full, completed from reference TRBV15 and TRBJ2-5, reads DAMVIQNPRYQVTQFGKPVTLSCSQTLNHNVMYWYQQKSSQAPKLLFHYYDKDFNNEADTPDNFQSRRPNTSFCFLDIRSPGLGDTAMYLCATSRVGGGRQETQYFGPGTRLLVL.

The gene calls are TRBV11-2 and TRBJ2-7; D may be TRBD1 (6 bases). Looked up from germline, CDR1 is SGHAT and CDR2 is FQNNGV. There are 14 residues in the CDR3. V gave up 6 bases and J gave up 6 bases, with 18 bases separating them. CDR3 coding DNA: TGTGCCAGCAGAGCGGCCGGGACACGGCTCGAGCAGTACTTC. Translation gives CASRAAGTRLEQYF.

This clonotype was seen a handful of times. The chain recombines TRBV5-1 with TRBJ1-1; 7 nucleotides align to TRBD1. The CDR3 sequence is 16 residues long. Per germline, CDR1 SGHRS and CDR2 YFSETQ. The ends lost 1 base at V and 0 bases at J; junction bases unmatched: 6. CDR3 nucleotides: TGCGCCAGCAGCTTGCTTACACAGGGGATGAACACTGAAGCTTTCTTT. It encodes CASSLLTQGMNTEAFF.

This clonotype showed up just a few times. V gene TRBV9 combines with J gene TRBJ1-2; D unclear. The CDR3 contains 16 residues. V lost 3 bases to trimming and J lost 6 bases, with 21 bases between them. Germline assignment: CDR1 SGDLS and CDR2 YYNGEE. The CDR3 region has the DNA TGTGCCAGCAGCGGATCCTACCGGGGTGGCAACCATGGCTACACCTTC. It codes for CASSGSYRGGNHGYTF.

In its sample, this clonotype was seen a few times. The chain couples TRBV10-3 to TRBJ2-3, with D perhaps being TRBD1 or TRBD2 (6 bases each). Per the germline V gene, CDR1 is ENHRY and CDR2 is SYGVKD. CDR3 size: 15 residues. With 3 bases removed from V and 1 base from J, the gap between germline ends came to 11 bases. CDR3 sequence reads: CAISDRGLGTDTQYF. The DNA of the CDR3 is TGTGCCATCAGTGACAGGGGACTCGGCACAGATACGCAGTATTTT.

The chain links TRBV12-3 or TRBV12-4 to TRBJ2-1; D ambiguous. The CDR3 covers 17 residues. V lost 6 bases to trimming and J lost 9 bases, with 27 bases between them. CDR3 amino acids: CASSLRFPGPVRGEQFF. The DNA for the CDR3 is TGTGCCAGCAGCTTACGTTTCCCGGGCCCCGTACGTGGTGAGCAGTTCTTC.

This chain links TRBV5-1 with TRBJ2-5; D not resolved. The V and J ends lost 2 bases and 2 bases respectively, with 13 bases between them. The CDR3 contains 15 residues. Per germline, CDR1 SGHRS and CDR2 YFSETQ. CDR3 DNA sequence: TGCGCCAGCAGCTTAAGGAGCCTTAGGCAAGAGACCCAGTACTTC. Translated, it gives CASSLRSLRQETQYF.

The chain links TRBV3-1 to TRBJ1-4, with D uncertain. Germline CDR1 LGHDT, CDR2 YNNKEL (reference sequence). This CDR3 region has 15 residues. V lost 2 bases and J 5 bases, leaving 12 bases between the germline ends. For the CDR3, the DNA is TGTGCCAGCAGCCAAAAACAACCGATGAATGAAAAACTGTTTTTT. It yields the protein CASSQKQPMNEKLFF.

The genes are TRBV10-3 and TRBJ1-5; 11 bases fit TRBD1. In germline, CDR1 is ENHRY, CDR2 SYGVKD. V trimming: 6 bases; J trimming: 7 bases; junction bases outside the gene matches: 8. The CDR3 totals 15 residues. The CDR3: CAISPDRGPGQPQHF. The CDR3, as DNA: TGTGCCATCAGCCCGGACAGGGGGCCGGGGCAGCCCCAGCATTTT.

This sequence joins TRBV7-2 and TRBJ2-1; D is unclear. Germline CDR1 reads SGHTA; CDR2 reads FQGNSA. The CDR3 spans 14 residues. V was shortened by 0 bases and J by 8 bases, with 11 bases between the two germline ends. The CDR3 region has the DNA TGTGCCAGCAGCTTAGCGGCGATTCGGTATGAGCAGTTCTTC. This encodes CASSLAAIRYEQFF.

This chain joins TRBV6-5 and TRBJ1-5; D uncertain. Germline CDR1 is MNHEY and CDR2 is SVGAGI. V was clipped by 5 bases and J by 1 base, with 15 bases between them. The CDR3 runs to 16 residues. CDR3 coding DNA: TGTGCCAGCAGTCCGCTGGGAGGAGCGAGCAATCAGCCCCAGCATTTT. Protein product: CASSPLGGASNQPQHF.

This clonotype was seen more than once but under ten times. This chain joins TRBV29-1 and TRBJ2-1; 12 nucleotides align to TRBD2. This CDR3 region has 15 residues. The germline gives CDR1 SQVTM, CDR2 ANQGSEA. V dropped 5 bases and J dropped 3; count of bases not matched to a gene: 5. The CDR3 coding sequence is TGCAGCGTTTTACTAGCGGGGGGCCTCTACAATGAGCAGTTCTTC. It is translated as CSVLLAGGLYNEQFF.

This sequence joins TRBV20-1 and TRBJ1-1; 12 nucleotides agree with TRBD1. Germline CDR1 is DFQATT and CDR2 is SNEGSKA (reference sequence). CDR3 length: 17 amino acids. V trimming: 0 bases; J trimming: 7 bases; junction bases outside the gene matches: 12. The CDR3 region is CSARDGGTGGDWFEAFF. In nucleotides, the CDR3 is TGCAGTGCTAGAGATGGAGGGACAGGGGGCGATTGGTTTGAAGCTTTCTTT.

V and J are TRBV20-1 and TRBJ2-1; 8 bases match TRBD2. The CDR3 runs to 12 residues. CDR1 and CDR2 from the germline V gene are DFQATT and SNEGSKA (reference sequence). The J segment lost 14 bases and the V segment lost 0 bases, leaving 6 bases of the junction unmatched. The CDR3 here is CSAREPGLVKFF. The CDR3, as DNA: TGCAGTGCTAGAGAGCCGGGACTAGTGAAGTTCTTC.

The sample holds a few counts of this clonotype. The V gene is TRBV28, the J gene TRBJ2-2, with TRBD2 matching over 7 bases. V trimming: 3 bases; J trimming: 1 base; junction bases outside the gene matches: 5. Per germline, CDR1 MDHEN and CDR2 SYDVKM. CDR3 length: 16 amino acids. The CDR3 loop is CASSFAQRGNTGELFF. As DNA, the CDR3 is TGTGCCAGCAGTTTTGCCCAGCGGGGGAACACCGGGGAGCTGTTTTTT.

This chain links TRBV30 with TRBJ2-7; D is undetermined. Germline CDR1 reads GTSNPN; CDR2 reads SVGIG (reference sequence). This CDR3 comprises 13 residues. The germline V and J ends were trimmed by 0 bases and 4 bases, with 10 bases remaining between them. The CDR3 reads CAWSVLDEYEQYF. The CDR3 DNA reads TGTGCCTGGAGTGTACTTGACGAATACGAGCAGTACTTC.

This clonotype was counted a few times. This chain uses TRBV29-1 with TRBJ2-3; 10 nucleotides line up with TRBD2. Germline loops: CDR1 SQVTM, CDR2 ANQGSEA. The CDR3 totals 13 residues. With 8 bases clipped from V and 6 bases from J, the junction kept 8 bases outside the gene matches. The CDR3 is CSQSGGAVDTQYF. The CDR3 nucleotides read TGCAGCCAGAGCGGGGGGGCCGTGGATACGCAGTATTTT.

This clonotype was detected only a few times. This chain connects TRBV4-2 to TRBJ1-3; D is unresolved. Per the germline V gene, CDR1 is LGHNA and CDR2 is YNFKEQ. V shed 1 base and J shed 1 base, with 8 bases lying between them. The CDR3 has 15 residues. Here the CDR3 reads CASSQVPISGNTIYF. CDR3 DNA: TGTGCCAGCAGCCAAGTCCCTATTTCTGGAAACACCATATATTTT.

This clonotype was recorded only once. This rearrangement joins TRBV5-5 to TRBJ2-7, with 8 positions matching TRBD1. Germline values: CDR1 SGHKS, CDR2 YYEKEE (reference sequence). This CDR3 is built from 17 residues. Unmatched junction bases numbered 12, after V lost 2 bases and J lost 2 bases. In DNA form, the CDR3 reads TGTGCCAGCAGCTTCAGGGACGCGACAGGGGTCACCTACGAGCAGTACTTC. As protein: CASSFRDATGVTYEQYF.